These T cell receptor beta chains were read from a single sample in a study of cytomegalovirus exposure and HLA in healthy donors. Data came from immunoSEQ multiplex PCR; TCRdb stores just in-frame clones and leaves some out. The profile covers 210,000 or so clones, with roughly four fifths appearing a single time and about 0.22% taken by the ten largest. Sequenced material: PBMCs. The source is a girl under 10 years old in good health and CMV-seronegative. The CDR3 runs from the conserved cysteine through the conserved F or W.

v_gene,CDR3aa
TRBV29-1,CSVYPGGMNTEAFF
TRBV27,CASRPTTGPRGQPQHF
TRBV7-9,CASSLSSNTEAFF
TRBV6-5,CASSESSGRGKGQFF
TRBV6-1,CASTRQFNEKLFF
TRBV18,CASSPDRESGYTF
TRBV6-1,CASNLRQRGTDTQYF
TRBV2,CASSVQGTDYGYTF
TRBV7-2,CASSFDSQGGEKLFF
TRBV4-2,CASSQDPDRVDEQYF
TRBV6-5,CASSYAGLEKNIQYF
TRBV11-1,CASSATPGQGYNEQFF
TRBV6-1,CASSAGHLLAKNIQYF
TRBV7-9,CASSLEIERGDGYTF
TRBV4-2,CASSPIDREEEKLFF
TRBV5-1,CASGREGAYEQYF
TRBV6-1,CASSEAWEIVYNSPLHF
TRBV13,CASSNRGPKNEQYF
TRBV29-1,CSVRGATNTEAFF
TRBV27,CASSLRLVGQGRSGYTF
TRBV15,CATSRTGTSITGELFF
TRBV5-1,CASSPEGRDEKLFF
TRBV18,CASSPDIYNQPQHF
TRBV7-9,CSSSSSGRTDTQYF
TRBV7-3,CASSTELF
TRBV7-6,CASSSHAGRDTEAFF
TRBV6-7,CASSYGQGEWTEAFF
TRBV19,CASRGGEKLFF
TRBV19,CASSIVPQGNTEAFF
TRBV5-1,CASSLESGTKNIQYF
TRBV30,CAWSLVINEQFF
TRBV6-5,CASSYGQGPNTEAFF
TRBV18,CASSPGGQRYEQYF
TRBV18,CASSRTDSGANVLTF
TRBV4-3,CASSQDYSGGAETDTQYF
TRBV7-9,CASSLGGGRNQPQHF
TRBV6-1,CASSEFSRGVGQQGGLQETQYF
TRBV7-7,CASSPGLSSYNEQFF
TRBV7-9,CASSLDRSSYEQYF
TRBV29-1,CSVIESGVNTGELFF
TRBV10-3,CAISESGGSSYNEQFF
TRBV6-6,CASGPGGGEQYF
TRBV27,CASSVLAPPSDTQYF
TRBV6-1,CASSEALAGAKNIQYF
TRBV6-1,CASSEKVRSGISEQFF
TRBV5-1,CASSLVGGQETQYF
TRBV5-4,CASSLAGREYEQYF
TRBV5-3,CARSTLTGKYGYTF
TRBV9,CASSGTDYGYTF
TRBV2,CASSDRGWNYGYTF
TRBV7-9,CASSPYWGDEQYF
TRBV5-1,CASSKDRGQIEAFF
TRBV6-6,CASSYSMESSYNEQFF